This is a list of T cell receptor beta chains from one sample in a study of shared clonotypes between healthy human individuals. The protocol was immunoSEQ multiplex PCR, while the TCRdb copy is restricted to in-frame clones and leaves out a portion. The sample has under 850,000 clones; 80% to 95% are singletons. Sequencing was performed on naive CD8+ T cells sorted from blood. Receptors originate from a man in his thirties or forties in good health. Each CDR3 is given with its conserved first and last residue. A D gene is named only where the DNA matches it firmly. Only part of the rows carry a size: once, few, many, or a class if the clone is expanded.

length,J,D,size,V,DNA,CDR3
17,TRBJ2-6,-,-,TRBV21-1,TGTGCCAGCAGCAAAGCTAGCGGGAGCTCTGGGGCCAACGTCCTGACTTTC,CASSKASGSSGANVLTF
16,TRBJ1-4,-,-,TRBV5-5,TGTGCCAGCAGCTTGCCGCAGTCTGCAACTAATGAAAAACTGTTTTTT,CASSLPQSATNEKLFF
11,TRBJ2-1,-,-,TRBV7-8,TGTGCCAGCAGCACGCACAATGAGCAGTTCTTC,CASSTHNEQFF
13,TRBJ2-1,-,-,TRBV5-4,TGTGCCAGCAGCTTGGGTGGATCGAATGAGCAGTTCTTC,CASSLGGSNEQFF
16,TRBJ2-3,-,-,TRBV29-1,TGCAGCGTTGAAGATTTCGGGGACGCGAGCACAGATACGCAGTATTTT,CSVEDFGDASTDTQYF
13,TRBJ1-1,-,-,TRBV7-6,TGTGCCAGCAGCTCCGGGGCCGCCACTGAAGCTTTCTTT,CASSSGAATEAFF
14,TRBJ1-1,-,-,TRBV7-2,TGTGCCAGCAGCTTATCCCCGGGACCGCGTGAAGCTTTCTTT,CASSLSPGPREAFF
16,TRBJ2-5,-,-,TRBV5-4,TGTGCCAGCAGCTTGGAGGAACCGACACGCCAAGAGACCCAGTACTTC,CASSLEEPTRQETQYF
16,TRBJ1-4,TRBD1,-,TRBV6-6,TGTGCCAGCAGTTACCCAAGTGAGACAGGGAGCGAAAAACTGTTTTTT,CASSYPSETGSEKLFF
15,TRBJ2-2,-,once,TRBV28,TGTGCCAGCAGCATCCCGGACACAACCACCGGGGAGCTGTTTTTT,CASSIPDTTTGELFF
18,TRBJ2-3,TRBD2,-,TRBV14,TGTGCCAGCAGCCAAGTTGGGACTAGCGGGAGTGTAACAGATACGCAGTATTTT,CASSQVGTSGSVTDTQYF
11,TRBJ2-1,-,-,TRBV5-4,TGTGCCAGCAGCTTGGGGGGCGAGCAGTTCTTC,CASSLGGEQFF
14,TRBJ1-1,-,once,TRBV27,TGTGCCAGCAGTGAACTGGGGGGCGCAGCTGAAGCTTTCTTT,CASSELGGAAEAFF
14,TRBJ2-5,-,-,TRBV11-3,TGTGCCAGCAGCTCGATCGGTTCTTCCGAGACCCAGTACTTC,CASSSIGSSETQYF
10,TRBJ2-7,-,-,TRBV27,TGTGCCACCTCAAGGGGAGAGCAGTACTTC,CATSRGEQYF
13,TRBJ1-5,-,-,TRBV4-1,TGCGCCAGCAGCCAATACGAAAATCAGCCCCAGCATTTT,CASSQYENQPQHF
15,TRBJ1-4,TRBD1,-,TRBV27,TGTGCCAGCAGTTTACGGGACAGGGCTAATGAAAAACTGTTTTTT,CASSLRDRANEKLFF
15,TRBJ2-7,TRBD1,-,TRBV27,TGTGCCAGCAGTTTATCCGGGACAGGCTCCTACGAGCAGTACTTC,CASSLSGTGSYEQYF
13,TRBJ2-1,-,-,TRBV23-1,TGCGCCAGCAGTCAAATCTATTACAATGAGCAGTTCTTC,CASSQIYYNEQFF
14,TRBJ2-7,TRBD1,few,TRBV5-1,TGCGCCAGCAGCCCCGGGACAGGAGCCTACGAGCAGTACTTC,CASSPGTGAYEQYF
15,TRBJ2-7,TRBD2,-,TRBV5-1,TGCGCCAGCAGTTATACTAGCGGGAGTTTTTACGAGCAGTACTTC,CASSYTSGSFYEQYF
13,TRBJ1-2,-,-,TRBV6-5,TGTGCCAGCAGTTACTTAGGGTCCCTTGGCTACACCTTC,CASSYLGSLGYTF
16,TRBJ2-3,-,-,TRBV6-5,TGTGCCAGCAGTTATCGACCCGGGACTTCCACAGATACGCAGTATTTT,CASSYRPGTSTDTQYF
15,TRBJ2-7,TRBD2,-,TRBV6-6,TGTGCCAGCAGACAAGAACTAGCGGGAGGCTACGAGCAGTACTTC,CASRQELAGGYEQYF
14,TRBJ2-5,-,-,TRBV27,TGTGCCAGCAGTTTATTAGGGAGCCAAGAGACCCAGTACTTC,CASSLLGSQETQYF
14,TRBJ2-7,-,-,TRBV4-1,TGCGCCAGCAGCCAGGAGACTAGGTCGGGCGAGCAGTACTTC,CASSQETRSGEQYF
15,TRBJ1-4,-,-,TRBV5-4,TGTGCCAGCAGCTTGCCGGACAGTTCCAATGAAAAACTGTTTTTT,CASSLPDSSNEKLFF
18,TRBJ2-1,-,-,TRBV6-1,TGTGCCAGCAGTGTCCGGGACACCAGATTAAGCTCCTACAATGAGCAGTTCTTC,CASSVRDTRLSSYNEQFF
15,TRBJ2-3,-,-,TRBV25-1,TGTGCCAGCAGTCTAAATAGGGGAAGCACAGATACGCAGTATTTT,CASSLNRGSTDTQYF
14,TRBJ2-7,-,-,TRBV4-1,TGCGCCAGCAGCCAAGATCCTGGCGCTTACGAGCAGTACTTC,CASSQDPGAYEQYF
14,TRBJ2-1,TRBD2,-,TRBV29-1,TGCAGCGTAGGGACTAGCGGGAGTTACCATGAGCAGTTCTTC,CSVGTSGSYHEQFF
16,TRBJ2-5,-,-,TRBV7-6,TGTGCCAGCAGCCCACCTGGGACTCTGAACCGAGAGACCCAGTACTTC,CASSPPGTLNRETQYF